This TCR beta chain came from a study of cytomegalovirus exposure and HLA in healthy donors. Background on the study: Falling in the Caucasian-associated ancestry cluster were about 80% of under 450 genotyped donors. Regarding the study as a whole: In a later analysis, TCR association rates varied by HLA locus: DRB1 most, HLA-C fewest. Links to common viral pathogens appeared, in a later analysis, for several of the most significant clusters. For cytomegalovirus status, the classifier reportedly gave diagnoses with high specificity and sensitivity.

Notes on this clone: Its target is not known.

The CDR3 runs 12 residues. With 5 bases removed from V and 8 bases from J, the gap between germline ends came to 13 bases. The germline gives CDR1 SNHLY, CDR2 FYNNEI. The PCR was carried out with 60 Vbeta primers and 13 Jbeta primers. Clones were read by immunoSEQ multiplex PCR, and TCRdb kept only the in-frame ones, dropping some. The table includes 160,000 or so clones, 86% detected once. The TCR originated in a woman aged 18-29 years in good health and CMV-seronegative. V gene TRBV2 combines with J gene TRBJ2-7; tentative D call: TRBD1 (5 bases). What was sequenced was PBMCs. CDR3 DNA sequence: TGTGCCAGCAGTCTCGGACAAACGAAGCAGTACTTC. Amino acid sequence: CASSLGQTKQYF.